The rows below give T cell receptor beta chains drawn from one sample of a study of cytomegalovirus exposure and HLA in healthy donors. The repertoire was sequenced with immunoSEQ multiplex PCR; TCRdb's copy has only in-frame clones and lacks some. The repertoire includes roughly 160,000 clones, roughly 84% of them detected once, and under 1.1% sits in the top ten. Specimen: PBMCs. The receptor set was obtained from a man between 25 and 39 years old in good health and CMV-seronegative. CDR3s include the opening cysteine and the closing phenylalanine or tryptophan. Fields, in order: D gene, V gene, clone size, J gene, CDR3 protein, CDR3 DNA. D genes are given only for firm matches. The size entry is marked missing in some rows and otherwise reads once, few, many or a size class.

D: TRBD2
V: TRBV7-9
size: .
J: TRBJ2-7
CDR3: CASSLGLAGAYEQYF
DNA: TGTGCCAGCAGCTTGGGACTAGCGGGAGCCTACGAGCAGTACTTC

D: TRBD2
V: TRBV2
size: .
J: TRBJ2-1
CDR3: CASSKELAGEVEQFF
DNA: TGTGCCAGCAGTAAAGAGTTAGCGGGAGAGGTTGAGCAGTTCTTC

D: TRBD1
V: TRBV7-9
size: .
J: TRBJ1-4
CDR3: CSSSLPAVGDRDEKLFF
DNA: TGTTCCAGCAGCTTACCCGCGGTGGGGGACAGGGATGAAAAACTGTTTTTT

D: .
V: TRBV27
size: .
J: TRBJ1-2
CDR3: CASSLSTGNIGGYTF
DNA: TGTGCCAGCAGTTTATCTACAGGGAACATTGGCGGCTACACCTTC

D: .
V: TRBV10-3
size: .
J: TRBJ2-1
CDR3: CAISRGTGPPSYNEQFF
DNA: TGTGCCATCAGCAGGGGCACGGGCCCGCCGTCCTACAATGAGCAGTTCTTC

D: TRBD2
V: TRBV2
size: .
J: TRBJ2-7
CDR3: CASSGTGTTTYEQYF
DNA: TGTGCCAGCAGTGGGACCGGGACTACTACATACGAGCAGTACTTC

D: .
V: TRBV21-1
size: .
J: TRBJ2-6
CDR3: CASSRQGSTGTGSSGANVLTF
DNA: TGTGCCAGCAGTCGGCAGGGTAGCACTGGGACAGGTTCATCTGGGGCCAACGTCCTGACTTTC

D: .
V: TRBV5-6
size: .
J: TRBJ2-1
CDR3: CASSFGTGHVSYNEQFF
DNA: TGTGCCAGCAGCTTTGGTACGGGACACGTCTCCTACAATGAGCAGTTCTTC

D: TRBD1
V: TRBV7-8
size: few
J: TRBJ1-4
CDR3: CASSLTGTVGTFNEKLFF
DNA: TGTGCCAGCAGCTTAACCGGGACAGTCGGGACTTTCAATGAAAAACTGTTTTTT

D: TRBD2
V: TRBV9
size: .
J: TRBJ2-1
CDR3: CASSGGLAGGNGEQFF
DNA: TGTGCCAGCAGCGGGGGACTAGCGGGAGGCAACGGGGAGCAGTTCTTC

D: .
V: TRBV9
size: .
J: TRBJ1-4
CDR3: CASSSADGLRATNEKLFF
DNA: TGTGCCAGCAGCTCCGCGGACGGTCTGCGGGCAACTAATGAAAAACTGTTTTTT

D: .
V: TRBV19
size: few
J: TRBJ2-5
CDR3: CATSSGVPETQYF
DNA: TGTGCCACCTCCTCCGGGGTACCCGAGACCCAGTACTTC

D: .
V: TRBV19
size: .
J: TRBJ1-5
CDR3: CASSIQASQPQHF
DNA: TGTGCCAGTAGTATTCAGGCGTCCCAGCCCCAGCATTTT

D: .
V: TRBV11-1
size: .
J: TRBJ1-1
CDR3: CASSLDGGGTEAFF
DNA: TGTGCCAGCAGCTTAGATGGGGGAGGCACTGAAGCTTTCTTT

D: .
V: TRBV7-9
size: once
J: TRBJ1-2
CDR3: CASSFIGVSNGYTF
DNA: TGTGCCAGCAGCTTTATCGGGGTTTCTAATGGCTACACCTTC

D: .
V: TRBV6-8
size: .
J: TRBJ1-5
CDR3: CASTLDTDSNQPQHF
DNA: TGTGCCAGCACCTTAGACACGGATAGCAATCAGCCCCAGCATTTT

D: .
V: TRBV28
size: once
J: TRBJ1-5
CDR3: CASSIRGGLGNQPQHF
DNA: TGTGCCAGCAGCATCCGCGGGGGCTTAGGCAATCAGCCCCAGCATTTT

D: TRBD1
V: TRBV19
size: .
J: TRBJ2-1
CDR3: CASSPQGAVTYNEQFF
DNA: TGTGCCAGTAGTCCCCAGGGGGCGGTTACGTACAATGAGCAGTTCTTC

D: TRBD2
V: TRBV19
size: .
J: TRBJ2-1
CDR3: CASSIPPGGLFEQFF
DNA: TGTGCCAGTAGTATCCCCCCGGGGGGGCTCTTTGAGCAGTTCTTC

D: .
V: TRBV28
size: .
J: TRBJ2-5
CDR3: CASKGATIQETQYF
DNA: TGTGCCAGCAAAGGGGCGACGATCCAAGAGACCCAGTACTTC

D: TRBD2
V: TRBV30
size: .
J: TRBJ2-2
CDR3: CAWRQMVVFGTTSTGELFF
DNA: TGTGCCTGGAGGCAAATGGTGGTTTTCGGGACTACAAGCACCGGGGAGCTGTTTTTT

D: .
V: TRBV19
size: .
J: TRBJ1-4
CDR3: CASSNPTAFATNEKLFF
DNA: TGTGCCAGTAGTAACCCGACAGCCTTTGCAACTAATGAAAAACTGTTTTTT

D: .
V: TRBV27
size: .
J: TRBJ2-2
CDR3: CASSWRPPSTGELFF
DNA: TGTGCCAGCAGTTGGAGGCCCCCAAGCACCGGGGAGCTGTTTTTT

D: .
V: TRBV7-6
size: few
J: TRBJ2-3
CDR3: CASRGGRGSGTQYF
DNA: TGTGCCAGCCGGGGTGGGCGGGGCTCGGGTACGCAGTATTTT

D: TRBD1
V: TRBV7-3
size: .
J: TRBJ1-2
CDR3: CASSLIGTGKQDGYTF
DNA: TGTGCCAGCAGCTTAATTGGGACAGGGAAACAGGATGGCTACACCTTC

D: TRBD2
V: TRBV7-2
size: .
J: TRBJ2-7
CDR3: CASSLEASGYTYEQYF
DNA: TGTGCCAGCAGCTTAGAGGCTAGCGGGTACACCTACGAGCAGTACTTC

D: .
V: TRBV2
size: .
J: TRBJ2-3
CDR3: CAGKRQSTDTQYF
DNA: TGTGCCGGAAAACGACAGTCCACAGATACGCAGTATTTT

D: .
V: TRBV4-3
size: .
J: TRBJ1-2
CDR3: CASSQDWENYGYTF
DNA: TGCGCCAGCAGCCAAGATTGGGAGAACTATGGCTACACCTTC

D: TRBD1
V: TRBV19
size: .
J: TRBJ2-2
CDR3: CASKNYQGTGDTGELFF
DNA: TGTGCCAGTAAGAACTACCAGGGGACAGGGGACACCGGGGAGCTGTTTTTT

D: TRBD1
V: TRBV29-1
size: .
J: TRBJ1-4
CDR3: CSAGQGVGDFGKLFF
DNA: TGCAGCGCTGGACAGGGGGTCGGGGACTTTGGAAAACTGTTTTTT

D: TRBD2
V: TRBV13
size: .
J: TRBJ2-7
CDR3: CASSRLAGGGEQYF
DNA: TGTGCCAGCAGCCGACTAGCGGGAGGCGGCGAGCAGTACTTC

D: TRBD1
V: TRBV6-1
size: few
J: TRBJ1-5
CDR3: CASSLAGQGNQPQHF
DNA: TGTGCCAGCAGCCTCGCGGGACAGGGCAATCAGCCCCAGCATTTT

D: TRBD1
V: TRBV6-6
size: .
J: TRBJ1-3
CDR3: CASSFQDRGAGNTIYF
DNA: TGTGCCAGCAGTTTCCAGGACAGGGGGGCCGGAAACACCATATATTTT

D: .
V: TRBV11-2
size: .
J: TRBJ2-2
CDR3: CASSLSSTGELFF
DNA: TGTGCCAGCAGCCTCTCTAGCACCGGGGAGCTGTTTTTT

D: .
V: TRBV4-2
size: .
J: TRBJ2-1
CDR3: CASSPSSYNEQFF
DNA: TGTGCCAGCAGCCCCAGCTCCTACAATGAGCAGTTCTTC

D: TRBD1
V: TRBV19
size: .
J: TRBJ2-3
CDR3: CASSQPTGTGIPDTQYF
DNA: TGTGCCAGTAGTCAACCGACCGGGACAGGGATTCCAGATACGCAGTATTTT

D: .
V: TRBV23-1
size: .
J: TRBJ2-7
CDR3: CASSRFHRPYEQYF
DNA: TGCGCCAGCAGTCGATTTCACAGGCCCTACGAGCAGTACTTC

D: .
V: TRBV27
size: .
J: TRBJ1-4
CDR3: CASSFYPNEKLFF
DNA: TGTGCCAGCAGTTTTTATCCGAATGAAAAACTGTTTTTT

D: TRBD2
V: TRBV5-1
size: few
J: TRBJ2-3
CDR3: CASSPWTSGDTDTQYF
DNA: TGCGCCAGCAGCCCTTGGACTAGCGGGGACACAGATACGCAGTATTTT

D: .
V: TRBV27
size: .
J: TRBJ1-5
CDR3: CASSLMTGSNQPQHF
DNA: TGTGCCAGCAGTTTAATGACGGGGAGCAATCAGCCCCAGCATTTT

D: TRBD2
V: TRBV19
size: .
J: TRBJ2-1
CDR3: CASSTITSGHYNEQFF
DNA: TGTGCCAGTAGTACCATAACTAGCGGCCATTACAATGAGCAGTTCTTC

D: TRBD1
V: TRBV13
size: .
J: TRBJ2-2
CDR3: CASSRTGMNTGELFF
DNA: TGTGCCAGCAGTCGGACAGGGATGAACACCGGGGAGCTGTTTTTT

D: .
V: TRBV14
size: .
J: TRBJ2-2
CDR3: CASRRGGTGELFF
DNA: TGTGCCAGCAGAAGGGGTGGGACCGGGGAGCTGTTTTTT

D: .
V: TRBV6-6
size: once
J: TRBJ2-7
CDR3: CASSYSPPSEQYF
DNA: TGTGCCAGCAGTTACTCACCGCCCAGCGAGCAGTACTTC